This note documents a single T cell receptor (beta chain) sequence. These data belong to a study of blood T cell repertoires in COVID-19. Study-wide context: Samples taken during acute and convalescent COVID-19 were collected in the United States, Italy and Spain. The analysed material was cDNA or gDNA that came from T cells, B-cell-depleted T cells, or PBMCs.

Looked up from germline, CDR1 is SGHVS and CDR2 is FNYEAQ. The ends lost 3 bases at V and 6 bases at J; junction bases unmatched: 10. CDR3 length equals 16 residues. Original analysis: How many nucleated cells were present was estimated from reference gene primer amplification. The method was immunoSEQ multiplex PCR; TCRdb's version includes in-frame clones alone and lacks a portion of them. Clone size and V and J calls were adopted from that table, with D and trimming inferred from the DNA. The sample yields approximately 170,000 clones, about 83% seen once. This clonotype originated in a man in his late teens or twenties with active or convalescent COVID-19. The V call is TRBV7-6, the J call TRBJ1-5; the match to TRBD1 covers 8 bases. Material: peripheral blood. This chain's CDR3 is CASSFGQGAAGQPQHF. The CDR3 DNA reads TGTGCCAGCAGCTTTGGCCAGGGGGCTGCGGGTCAGCCCCAGCATTTT.